This T cell receptor (beta chain) stems from a study of T cells in Graves' hyperthyroidism and ophthalmopathy. The length of the CDR3 is 17 residues. CDR1 is ENHRY, CDR2 SYGVKD, per germline. V lost 0 bases and J 1 base, leaving 13 bases between the germline ends. Authors of the study amplified TCR beta CDR3 regions from RNA transcripts. The HTBI primer set served for first-round RT-PCR of the TCR CDR3. TCRdb itself ran the multiplex PCR reads through MiXCR, one entry per CDR3 protein. Of hundreds of thousands of distinct CDR3 sequences in the sample, 16% were seen once. This TCR was sampled from a woman between 18 and 29 years old with Graves' hyperthyroidism. What was sequenced was blood. The gene calls are TRBV10-3 and TRBJ2-4, with D possibly called TRBD1 or TRBD2 (5 bases each). Here the CDR3 DNA reads TGTGCCATCAGTGAGTCGACCGGGGCAGGGGCCAAAAACATTCAGTACTTC. Translating it yields CAISESTGAGAKNIQYF.